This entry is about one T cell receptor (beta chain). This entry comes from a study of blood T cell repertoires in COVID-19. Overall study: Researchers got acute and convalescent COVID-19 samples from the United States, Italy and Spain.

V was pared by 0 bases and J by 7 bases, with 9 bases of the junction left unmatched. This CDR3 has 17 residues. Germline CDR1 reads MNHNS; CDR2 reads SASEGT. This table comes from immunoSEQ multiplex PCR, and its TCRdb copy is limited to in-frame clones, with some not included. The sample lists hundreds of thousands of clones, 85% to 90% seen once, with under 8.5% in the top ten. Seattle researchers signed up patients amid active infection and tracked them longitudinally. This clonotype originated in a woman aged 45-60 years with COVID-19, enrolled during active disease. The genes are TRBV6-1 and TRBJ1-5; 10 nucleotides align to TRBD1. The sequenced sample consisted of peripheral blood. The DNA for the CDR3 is TGTGCCAGCAGTGAAGCAAAAACCGGGACAGGGGACCAGCCCCAGCATTTT. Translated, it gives CASSEAKTGTGDQPQHF.